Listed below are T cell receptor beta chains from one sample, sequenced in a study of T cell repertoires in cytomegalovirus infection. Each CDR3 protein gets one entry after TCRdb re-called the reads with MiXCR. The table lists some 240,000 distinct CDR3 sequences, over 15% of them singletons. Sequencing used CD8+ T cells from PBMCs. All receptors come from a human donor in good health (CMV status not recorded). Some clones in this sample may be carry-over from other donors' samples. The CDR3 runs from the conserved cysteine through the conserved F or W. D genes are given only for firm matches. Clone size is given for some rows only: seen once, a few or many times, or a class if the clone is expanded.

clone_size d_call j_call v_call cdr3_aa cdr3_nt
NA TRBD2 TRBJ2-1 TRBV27 CASAGRPTTYNEQFF TGTGCCAGCGCCGGGAGGCCTACGACCTACAATGAGCAGTTCTTC
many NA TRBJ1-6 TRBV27 CASSAADYNSPLHF TGTGCCAGCAGCGCGGCGGACTATAATTCACCCCTCCACTTT
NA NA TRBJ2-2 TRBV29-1 CSAMTGPTTGELFF TGCAGCGCCATGACAGGTCCCACTACCGGGGAGCTGTTTTTT
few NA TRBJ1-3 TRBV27 CASSANPIRRAGNTIYF TGTGCCAGCAGTGCCAACCCAATCCGGAGGGCTGGAAACACCATATATTTT
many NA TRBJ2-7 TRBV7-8 CASSSPLSSYEQYF TGTGCCAGCAGCTCCCCCTTAAGCTCCTACGAGCAGTACTTC
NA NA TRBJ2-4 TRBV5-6 CASSPSRVLAKNIQYF TGTGCCAGCAGCCCGAGCCGGGTTTTAGCCAAAAACATTCAGTACTTC
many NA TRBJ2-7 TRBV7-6 CASSLEGEGREQYF TGTGCCAGCAGCTTAGAGGGCGAGGGAAGGGAGCAGTACTTC
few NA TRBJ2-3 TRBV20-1 CSASQGGSTDTQYF TGCAGTGCTAGTCAAGGAGGAAGCACAGATACGCAGTATTTT
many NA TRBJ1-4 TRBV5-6 CASSLWGQEEKLFF TGTGCCAGCAGCTTGTGGGGACAAGAGGAAAAACTGTTTTTT
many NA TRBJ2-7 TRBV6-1 CASSELGADTYEQYF TGTGCCAGCAGTGAACTGGGAGCAGATACCTACGAGCAGTACTTC
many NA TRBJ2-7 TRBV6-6 CASTEGRVYEQYF TGTGCCAGCACCGAGGGGCGGGTCTACGAGCAGTACTTC
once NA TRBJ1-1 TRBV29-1 CSVGFGADTEAFF TGCAGCGTTGGTTTTGGGGCCGACACTGAAGCTTTCTTT
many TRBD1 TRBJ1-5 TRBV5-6 CASSLPGGGQPQHF TGTGCCAGCAGCTTGCCAGGGGGCGGCCAGCCCCAGCATTTT
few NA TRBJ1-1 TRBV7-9 CASTSGGRGEAFF TGTGCCAGCACTAGCGGCGGGCGGGGTGAAGCTTTCTTT